This record looks at one T cell receptor beta chain sequence and its context. Trimming removed 6 bases from V and 0 bases from J; junction bases left unmatched: 8. Germline values: CDR1 MNHEY, CDR2 SVGAGI. CDR3 length: 15 amino acids. Sequencing was performed with immunoSEQ multiplex PCR; in TCRdb, only in-frame clones are kept and a portion is missing. The sample shows more than 85,000 clones, more than 65% of them seen only once. This record belongs to a study of CD8 T cell repertoires and HIV-1 epitope variants. Study in general: The baseline condition was 1M T cells left uncultured.

This chain links TRBV6-5 with TRBJ2-7, with 7 bases that match TRBD2. The source is a male donor with HIV. The sequencing sample was made of uncultured baseline CD8+ T cells from peripheral blood mononuclear cells (PBMCs). The CDR3, as DNA: TGTGCCAGCAGCGACGAGCGACTAGCCTCCTACGAGCAGTACTTC. The encoded protein is CASSDERLASYEQYF.